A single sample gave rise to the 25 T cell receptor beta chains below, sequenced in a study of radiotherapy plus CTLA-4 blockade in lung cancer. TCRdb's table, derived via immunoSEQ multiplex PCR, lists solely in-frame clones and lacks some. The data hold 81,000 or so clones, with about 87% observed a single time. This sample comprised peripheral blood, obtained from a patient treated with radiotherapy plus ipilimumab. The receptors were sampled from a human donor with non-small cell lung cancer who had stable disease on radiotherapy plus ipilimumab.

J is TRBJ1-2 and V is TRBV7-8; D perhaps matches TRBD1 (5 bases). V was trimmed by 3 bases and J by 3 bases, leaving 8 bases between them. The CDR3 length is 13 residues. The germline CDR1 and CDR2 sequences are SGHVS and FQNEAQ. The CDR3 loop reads CASSLWGDYGYTF. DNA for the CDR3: TGTGCCAGCAGCTTGTGGGGGGACTATGGCTACACCTTC.

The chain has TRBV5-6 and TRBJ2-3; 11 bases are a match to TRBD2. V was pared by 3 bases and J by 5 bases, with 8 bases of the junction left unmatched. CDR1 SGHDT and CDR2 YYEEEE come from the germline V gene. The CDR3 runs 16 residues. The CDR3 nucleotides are TGTGCCAGCAGCTCGACTAGCGGGACAGGGAAAGATACGCAGTATTTT. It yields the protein CASSSTSGTGKDTQYF. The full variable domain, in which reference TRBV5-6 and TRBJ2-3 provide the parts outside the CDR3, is DAGVTQSPTHLIKTRGQQVTLRCSPKSGHDTVSWYQQALGQGPQFIFQYYEEEERQRGNFPDRFSGHQFPNYSSELNVNALLLGDSALYLCASSSTSGTGKDTQYFGPGTRLTVL.

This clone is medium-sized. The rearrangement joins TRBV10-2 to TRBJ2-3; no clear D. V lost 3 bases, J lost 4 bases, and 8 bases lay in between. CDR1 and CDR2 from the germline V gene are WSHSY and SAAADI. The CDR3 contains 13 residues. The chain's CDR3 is CASSEGYPDTQYF. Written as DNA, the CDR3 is TGCGCCAGCAGTGAAGGTTACCCAGATACGCAGTATTTT.

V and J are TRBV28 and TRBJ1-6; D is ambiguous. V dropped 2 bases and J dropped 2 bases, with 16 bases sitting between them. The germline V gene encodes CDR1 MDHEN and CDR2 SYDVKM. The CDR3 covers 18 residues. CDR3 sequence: CASSLRPPTRAYNSPLHF. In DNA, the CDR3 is TGTGCCAGCAGTTTACGGCCCCCGACACGTGCCTATAATTCACCCCTCCACTTT.

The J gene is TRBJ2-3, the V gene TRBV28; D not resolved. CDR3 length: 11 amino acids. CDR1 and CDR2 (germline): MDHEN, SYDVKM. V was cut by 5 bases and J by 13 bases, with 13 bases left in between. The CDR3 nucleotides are TGTGCCAGCAGTAATGGTCTAGGGAAGTATTTT. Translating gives CASSNGLGKYF.

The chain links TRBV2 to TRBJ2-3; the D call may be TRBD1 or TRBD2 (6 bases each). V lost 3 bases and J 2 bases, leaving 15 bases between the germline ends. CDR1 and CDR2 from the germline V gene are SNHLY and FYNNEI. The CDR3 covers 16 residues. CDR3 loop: CASSDAGGPDTDTQYF. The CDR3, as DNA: TGTGCCAGCAGTGATGCTGGGGGGCCGGACACAGATACGCAGTATTTT.

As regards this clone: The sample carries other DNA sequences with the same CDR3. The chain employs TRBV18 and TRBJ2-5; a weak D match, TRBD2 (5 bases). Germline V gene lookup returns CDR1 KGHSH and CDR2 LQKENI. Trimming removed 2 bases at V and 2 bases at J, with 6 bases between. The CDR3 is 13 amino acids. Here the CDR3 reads CASSPGLQETQYF. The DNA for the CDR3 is TGTGCCAGCTCACCAGGACTTCAAGAGACCCAGTACTTC. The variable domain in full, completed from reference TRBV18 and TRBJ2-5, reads NAGVMQNPRHLVRRRGQEARLRCSPMKGHSHVYWYRQLPEEGLKFMVYLQKENIIDESGMPKERFSAEFPKEGPSILRIQQVVRGDSAAYFCASSPGLQETQYFGPGTRLLVL.

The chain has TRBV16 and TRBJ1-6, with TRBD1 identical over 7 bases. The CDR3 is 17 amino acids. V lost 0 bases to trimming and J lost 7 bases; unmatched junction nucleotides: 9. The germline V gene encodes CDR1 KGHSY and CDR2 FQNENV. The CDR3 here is CASSQSIGQAGNSPLHF. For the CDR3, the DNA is TGTGCCAGCAGCCAATCGATCGGACAGGCCGGGAATTCACCCCTCCACTTT.

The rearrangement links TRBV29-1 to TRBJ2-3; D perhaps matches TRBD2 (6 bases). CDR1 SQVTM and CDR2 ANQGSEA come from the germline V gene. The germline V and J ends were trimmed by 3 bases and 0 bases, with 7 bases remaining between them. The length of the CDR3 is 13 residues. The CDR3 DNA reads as TGCAGCGTTGAGCGGGGCAGCACAGATACGCAGTATTTT. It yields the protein CSVERGSTDTQYF.

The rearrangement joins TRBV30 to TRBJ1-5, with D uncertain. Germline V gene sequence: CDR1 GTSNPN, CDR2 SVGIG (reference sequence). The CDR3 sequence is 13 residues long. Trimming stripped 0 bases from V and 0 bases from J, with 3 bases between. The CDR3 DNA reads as TGTGCCTGGAGTGTAGATAGCAATCAGCCCCAGCATTTT. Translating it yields CAWSVDSNQPQHF.

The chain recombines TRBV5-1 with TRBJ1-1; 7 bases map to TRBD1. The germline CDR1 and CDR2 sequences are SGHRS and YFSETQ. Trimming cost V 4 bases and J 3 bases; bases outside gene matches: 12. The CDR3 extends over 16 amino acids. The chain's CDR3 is CASSPSRDRIDTEAFF. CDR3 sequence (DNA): TGCGCCAGCAGCCCGAGCCGGGACAGAATCGACACTGAAGCTTTCTTT. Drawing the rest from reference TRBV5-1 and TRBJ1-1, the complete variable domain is KAGVTQTPRYLIKTRGQQVTLSCSPISGHRSVSWYQQTPGQGLQFLFEYFSETQRNKGNFPGRFSGRQFSNSRSEMNVSTLELGDSALYLCASSPSRDRIDTEAFFGQGTRLTVV.

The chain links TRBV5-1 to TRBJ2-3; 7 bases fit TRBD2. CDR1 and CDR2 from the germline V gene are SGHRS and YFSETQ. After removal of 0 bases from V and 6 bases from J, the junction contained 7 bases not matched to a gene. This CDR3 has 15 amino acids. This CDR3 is CASSLAATSVDTQYF. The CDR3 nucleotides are TGCGCCAGCAGCTTGGCCGCAACTAGCGTGGATACGCAGTATTTT.

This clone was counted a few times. CDR3 nucleotides: TGTGCCAGCAGTTACTCACCGGGACACCGCTATGGCTACACCTTC. It is translated as CASSYSPGHRYGYTF. This chain links TRBV6-5 with TRBJ1-2, with a weak D call TRBD1 (6 bases). Germline V gene sequence: CDR1 MNHEY, CDR2 SVGAGI. V gave up 0 bases and J gave up 4 bases, with 12 bases separating them. CDR3 length equals 15 residues.

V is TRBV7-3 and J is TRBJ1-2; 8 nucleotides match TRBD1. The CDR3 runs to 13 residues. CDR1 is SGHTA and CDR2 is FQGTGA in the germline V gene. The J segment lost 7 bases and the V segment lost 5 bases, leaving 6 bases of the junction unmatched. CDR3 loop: CASSLRQGPGYTF. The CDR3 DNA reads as TGTGCCAGCAGCCTCCGACAGGGGCCTGGCTACACCTTC.

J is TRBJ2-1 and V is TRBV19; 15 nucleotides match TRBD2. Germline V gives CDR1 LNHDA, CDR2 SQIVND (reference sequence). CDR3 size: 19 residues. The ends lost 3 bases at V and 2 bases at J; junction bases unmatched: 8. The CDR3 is CASSMYLRTSGGAYNEQFF. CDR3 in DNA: TGTGCCAGTAGTATGTACCTCCGGACTAGCGGGGGGGCCTACAATGAGCAGTTCTTC.

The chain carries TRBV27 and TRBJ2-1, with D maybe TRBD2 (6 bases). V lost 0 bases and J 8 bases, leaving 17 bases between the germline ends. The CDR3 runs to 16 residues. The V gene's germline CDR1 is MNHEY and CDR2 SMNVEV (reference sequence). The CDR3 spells CASSLSNRGSRYEQFF. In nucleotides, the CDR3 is TGTGCCAGCAGTTTATCGAACCGGGGGAGTCGCTATGAGCAGTTCTTC.

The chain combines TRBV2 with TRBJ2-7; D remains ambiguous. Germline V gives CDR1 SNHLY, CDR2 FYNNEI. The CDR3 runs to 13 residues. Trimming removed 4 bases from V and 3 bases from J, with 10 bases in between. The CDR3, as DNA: TGTGCCAGCAGTGTGATAGGGAACTACGAGCAGTACTTC. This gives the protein CASSVIGNYEQYF.

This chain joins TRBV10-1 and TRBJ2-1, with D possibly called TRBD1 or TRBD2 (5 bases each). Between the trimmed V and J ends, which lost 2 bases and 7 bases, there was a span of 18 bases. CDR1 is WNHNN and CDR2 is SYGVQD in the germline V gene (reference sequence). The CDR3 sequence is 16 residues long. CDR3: CASSEQGAVAENEQFF. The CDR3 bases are TGCGCCAGCAGTGAGCAGGGAGCAGTGGCCGAAAATGAGCAGTTCTTC.

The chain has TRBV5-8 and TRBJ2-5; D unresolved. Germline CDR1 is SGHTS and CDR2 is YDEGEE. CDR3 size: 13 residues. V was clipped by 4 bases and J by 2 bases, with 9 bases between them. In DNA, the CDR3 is TGTGCCAGCAGCAGACCGCTGCAAGAGACCCAGTACTTC. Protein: CASSRPLQETQYF.

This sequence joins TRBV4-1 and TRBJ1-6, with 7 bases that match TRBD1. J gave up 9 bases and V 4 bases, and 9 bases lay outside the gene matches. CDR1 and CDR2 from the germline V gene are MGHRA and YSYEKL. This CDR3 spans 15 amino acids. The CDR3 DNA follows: TGCGCCAGCAGCCCCCCGACAGGGATGGCTTCACCCCTCCACTTT. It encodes CASSPPTGMASPLHF.

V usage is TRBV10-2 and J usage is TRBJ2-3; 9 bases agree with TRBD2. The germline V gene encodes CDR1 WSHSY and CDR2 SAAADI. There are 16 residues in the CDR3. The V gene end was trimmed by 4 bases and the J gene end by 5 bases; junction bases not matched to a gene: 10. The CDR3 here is CASSAPGLAGLDTQYF. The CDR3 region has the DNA TGCGCCAGCAGTGCCCCGGGACTAGCAGGATTAGATACGCAGTATTTT.

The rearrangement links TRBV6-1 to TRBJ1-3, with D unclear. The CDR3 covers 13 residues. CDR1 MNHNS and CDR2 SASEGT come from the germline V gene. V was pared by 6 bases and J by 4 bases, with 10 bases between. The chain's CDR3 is CASRDARGNTIYF. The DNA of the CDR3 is TGTGCCAGCAGAGACGCAAGAGGAAACACCATATATTTT.

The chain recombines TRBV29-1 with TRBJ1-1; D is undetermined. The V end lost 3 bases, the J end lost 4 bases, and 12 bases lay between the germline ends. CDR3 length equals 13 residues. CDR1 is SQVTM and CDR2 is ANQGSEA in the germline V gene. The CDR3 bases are TGCAGCGTTGATAACGGTTCAGGCACTGAAGCTTTCTTT. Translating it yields CSVDNGSGTEAFF.

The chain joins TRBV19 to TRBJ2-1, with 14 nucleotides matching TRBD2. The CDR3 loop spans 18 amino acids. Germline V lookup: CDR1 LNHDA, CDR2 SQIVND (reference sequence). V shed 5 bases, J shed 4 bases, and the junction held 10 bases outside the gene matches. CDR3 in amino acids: CASSARSGLAGGYNEQFF. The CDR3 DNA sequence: TGTGCCAGTAGTGCCCGGAGCGGACTAGCGGGAGGTTACAATGAGCAGTTCTTC.

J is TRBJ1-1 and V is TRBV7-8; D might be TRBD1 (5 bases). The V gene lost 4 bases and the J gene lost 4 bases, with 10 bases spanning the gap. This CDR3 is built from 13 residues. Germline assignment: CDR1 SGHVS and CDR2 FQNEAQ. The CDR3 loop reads CASSSRVGTEAFF. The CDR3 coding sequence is TGTGCCAGCAGCTCCAGGGTCGGCACTGAAGCTTTCTTT.